This T cell receptor beta chain was retrieved from a study of cytomegalovirus exposure and HLA in healthy donors. On the study more broadly: The 95 to 150 validation repertoires used a platform that matched the one used for the 600 to 750 first-cohort repertoires, as a later analysis reported.

The V segment lost 8 bases and the J segment 5 bases; nucleotides outside the gene matches: 10. Germline V lookup: CDR1 WNHNN, CDR2 SYGVQD (reference sequence). The CDR3 totals 14 residues. Profiled with immunoSEQ multiplex PCR; TCRdb holds only in-frame clones, not every one. The data show under 300,000 clones, 70% to 90% seen once. This clone was counted between two and nine times. Its cognate antigen is unknown. General study findings and limits: CMV antigen specificity was confirmed in vitro for three CMV-associated chains. The study labeled 170 or so TCR beta chains cytomegalovirus-associated. Most sequenced TCRs were rare (though some public TCRs occurred in many donors).

V gene TRBV10-1 combines with J gene TRBJ2-3; 7 nucleotides line up with TRBD1. The specimen sequenced was PBMCs. This sequence was found in a woman under 30 in good health and CMV-seronegative. This CDR3 is CASGSDRRRDTQYF. CDR3 nucleotide sequence: TGCGCCAGCGGATCGGACAGGCGGAGAGATACGCAGTATTTT.